This T cell receptor (beta chain) comes out of a study of blood T cell repertoires in COVID-19. Study information: The samples span acute and convalescent COVID-19 from the United States, Italy and Spain. Sample material is recorded as cDNA or gDNA derived from T cells, B-cell-depleted T cells, or PBMCs.

The CDR3 has 18 amino acids. With 7 bases removed from V and 0 bases from J, the gap between germline ends came to 19 bases. CDR1 is SNHLY and CDR2 is FYNNEI in the germline V gene. Methods used by the authors: Estimates of nucleated cell counts were drawn from the amplification of reference gene primers. Libraries were prepared by immunoSEQ multiplex PCR; TCRdb keeps only in-frame clonotypes and omits some of them. The DNA gave D and trimming, while V, J and clone size come from that table. The sample carries over 150,000 clones, roughly 80% recorded once. The genes are TRBV2 and TRBJ1-6, with D perhaps TRBD1 (6 bases). The receptor comes from a man younger than 30 with active or convalescent COVID-19. The sample taken for sequencing was peripheral blood. CDR3 DNA: TGTGCCAGCAAAGCTTGGGGGGGGCCAAGCTCCTATAATTCACCCCTCCACTTT. Protein sequence: CASKAWGGPSSYNSPLHF. The complete variable domain, with remaining parts taken from reference TRBV2 and TRBJ1-6, reads EPEVTQTPSHQVTQMGQEVILRCVPISNHLYFYWYRQILGQKVEFLVSFYNNEISEKSEIFDDQFSVERPDGSNFTLKIRSTKLEDSAMYFCASKAWGGPSSYNSPLHFGNGTRLTVT.